The T cell receptor beta chain described here comes from a study of shared clonotypes between healthy human individuals. Every donor, a Caucasian adult, lived in Nashville, Tennessee. Measured with immunoSEQ multiplex PCR; TCRdb has only the in-frame clones, and not every one. The data contain 450,000 to 500,000 clones, 81% of them singletons. V dropped 4 bases and J dropped 7 bases, with 13 bases sitting between them. This CDR3 comprises 14 residues. Germline values: CDR1 SNHLY, CDR2 FYNNEI. This TCR derives from a woman aged 40-49 years in good health. Some clones in this sample may be carry-over from other donors' samples. Material for sequencing was PBMCs. The chain is built from TRBV2 and TRBJ1-4, with D maybe TRBD1 (5 bases). CDR3 nucleotides: TGTGCCAGCAGTGGGGGCCTCACAGGTGAAAAACTGTTTTTT. Amino acid sequence: CASSGGLTGEKLFF.